This is a list of T cell receptor beta chains from one sample in a study of identical twins. TCRdb analysed the 5' RACE reads with MiXCR anew, one entry per CDR3 protein. This table holds some 460,000 distinct CDR3 sequences, about 14% found once. The same specimen was also included in a second study, on yellow fever vaccine responses in identical twins.

Input material: CD4+ T cells sorted from blood. The receptors stem from a woman under 30 in good health. Each CDR3 is given with its conserved first and last residue. Fields, in order: clone size, J gene, V gene, D gene, CDR3 DNA, CDR3 protein. A D gene is named only where the DNA matches it firmly. For some rows the clone size is stated as once, few or many, or as a class when expanded; others skip it.

abundance: once
j_gene: TRBJ2-5
v_gene: TRBV29-1
d_gene: .
CDR3nt: TGCAGCGGTGTCCCCAGCGGTCAGGGTATTCGAGAGACCCAGTACTTC
CDR3aa: CSGVPSGQGIRETQYF

abundance: .
j_gene: TRBJ2-5
v_gene: TRBV4-1
d_gene: .
CDR3nt: TGCGCCAGCAGCCAAGATTACGATACAGGGGAGGTGGAGACCCAGTACTTC
CDR3aa: CASSQDYDTGEVETQYF

abundance: few
j_gene: TRBJ2-1
v_gene: TRBV5-1
d_gene: TRBD2
CDR3nt: TGCGCCAGCAGCTCCGAGGGAGGGTCCCGGCGGCCCTACAATGAGCAGTTCTTC
CDR3aa: CASSSEGGSRRPYNEQFF

abundance: few
j_gene: TRBJ2-7
v_gene: TRBV9
d_gene: .
CDR3nt: TGTGCCAGCAGCGTGGGAATCTCCTACGAGCAGTACTTC
CDR3aa: CASSVGISYEQYF

abundance: few
j_gene: TRBJ2-2
v_gene: TRBV11-2
d_gene: .
CDR3nt: TGTGCCAGCAGCTTAATCGGGGCCTTGGCACGAGACACCGGGGAGCTGTTTTTT
CDR3aa: CASSLIGALARDTGELFF

abundance: few
j_gene: TRBJ2-3
v_gene: TRBV6-5
d_gene: TRBD2
CDR3nt: TGTGCCAGCAGTTATCGGACTAGCGGGGGAATGTTAGATACGCAGTATTTT
CDR3aa: CASSYRTSGGMLDTQYF

abundance: few
j_gene: TRBJ1-5
v_gene: TRBV20-1
d_gene: TRBD1
CDR3nt: TGCAGTGCGCCTCGGGGACAGGGGAATCAGCCCCAGCATTTT
CDR3aa: CSAPRGQGNQPQHF

abundance: few
j_gene: TRBJ1-1
v_gene: TRBV20-1
d_gene: .
CDR3nt: TGCAGTGCTCCGGGACAAGGGTCCCCTGAAGCTTTCTTT
CDR3aa: CSAPGQGSPEAFF

abundance: many
j_gene: TRBJ2-2
v_gene: TRBV24-1
d_gene: .
CDR3nt: TGTGCCACCAGTGATCCCGACATGTCCTACACCGGGGAGCTGTTTTTT
CDR3aa: CATSDPDMSYTGELFF

abundance: .
j_gene: TRBJ1-6
v_gene: TRBV6-5
d_gene: .
CDR3nt: TGTGCCAGCAGTTGGGACGGGGGGACTAATTCACCCCTCCACTTT
CDR3aa: CASSWDGGTNSPLHF

abundance: many
j_gene: TRBJ2-7
v_gene: TRBV15
d_gene: TRBD2
CDR3nt: TGTGCCACCAGCAGTGACTCGGGACTAGACATTTACGAGCAGTACTTC
CDR3aa: CATSSDSGLDIYEQYF

abundance: few
j_gene: TRBJ2-3
v_gene: TRBV2
d_gene: .
CDR3nt: TGTGCCAGCGGCCGCTTCGTCGCTGAGACAGTCACAGATACGCAGTATTTT
CDR3aa: CASGRFVAETVTDTQYF

abundance: many
j_gene: TRBJ1-1
v_gene: TRBV5-1
d_gene: .
CDR3nt: TGCGCCAGCAGCCTAGGACACTCGAACACTGAAGCTTTCTTT
CDR3aa: CASSLGHSNTEAFF

abundance: few
j_gene: TRBJ2-7
v_gene: TRBV12-3/TRBV12-4
d_gene: .
CDR3nt: TGTGCCAGCAGTCCAGAGGACAGCTACTACGAGCAGTACTTC
CDR3aa: CASSPEDSYYEQYF

abundance: .
j_gene: TRBJ2-1
v_gene: TRBV29-1
d_gene: .
CDR3nt: TGCAGCGTTGAACGCGGGATCGGCAATGAGCAGTTCTTC
CDR3aa: CSVERGIGNEQFF

abundance: .
j_gene: TRBJ2-5
v_gene: TRBV20-1
d_gene: TRBD1
CDR3nt: TGCAGTGCTAGGGTGGACAGGGTCCAAGAGACCCAGTACTTC
CDR3aa: CSARVDRVQETQYF

abundance: .
j_gene: TRBJ2-1
v_gene: TRBV20-1
d_gene: TRBD2
CDR3nt: TGCAGTGCTCGACTAGCGGGAGGGAATGAGCAGTTCTTC
CDR3aa: CSARLAGGNEQFF

abundance: .
j_gene: TRBJ2-7
v_gene: TRBV9
d_gene: TRBD2
CDR3nt: TGTGCCAGCAGCGTAGCGATTAGCGGGAGCGGGGACTACGAGCAGTACTTC
CDR3aa: CASSVAISGSGDYEQYF

abundance: .
j_gene: TRBJ1-6
v_gene: TRBV20-1
d_gene: TRBD1
CDR3nt: TGCAGTGCCTGGGACAGGGGAAATTCACCCCTCCACTTT
CDR3aa: CSAWDRGNSPLHF

abundance: few
j_gene: TRBJ2-1
v_gene: TRBV2
d_gene: TRBD2
CDR3nt: TGTGCCAGTCTTAGCGGGAGTTCTTTCAATGAGCAGTTCTTC
CDR3aa: CASLSGSSFNEQFF

abundance: few
j_gene: TRBJ2-7
v_gene: TRBV5-5
d_gene: TRBD2
CDR3nt: TGTGCCAGCAGCTTGACAAGCGGGATTACCTACGAGCAGTACTTC
CDR3aa: CASSLTSGITYEQYF

abundance: many
j_gene: TRBJ2-7
v_gene: TRBV2
d_gene: TRBD2
CDR3nt: TGTGCCAGCAGTGCATACCCCGGGAGGGCCTCCTACGAGCAGTACTTC
CDR3aa: CASSAYPGRASYEQYF

abundance: .
j_gene: TRBJ1-4
v_gene: TRBV20-1
d_gene: .
CDR3nt: TGCAGTGCTAGACCCGCGGGGACTAATGAAAAACTGTTTTTT
CDR3aa: CSARPAGTNEKLFF

abundance: .
j_gene: TRBJ2-5
v_gene: TRBV7-8
d_gene: TRBD2
CDR3nt: TGTGCCAGCAGCTTACCCGGACTAGCGGGGGGGCCGGGCCAAGAGACCCAGTACTTC
CDR3aa: CASSLPGLAGGPGQETQYF

abundance: few
j_gene: TRBJ1-1
v_gene: TRBV5-1
d_gene: .
CDR3nt: TGCGCCAGCAGCTCGGGGGGACGGGTGAACACTGAAGCTTTCTTT
CDR3aa: CASSSGGRVNTEAFF

abundance: few
j_gene: TRBJ2-7
v_gene: TRBV7-9
d_gene: TRBD2
CDR3nt: TGTGCCAGCAGCTTCTTCGGTGGCGGGAGCTCGTACGAGCAGTACTTC
CDR3aa: CASSFFGGGSSYEQYF

abundance: .
j_gene: TRBJ2-3
v_gene: TRBV18
d_gene: .
CDR3nt: TGTGCCAGCTCACCAGGTCTTTATGCCGATTTGCAGTATTTT
CDR3aa: CASSPGLYADLQYF

abundance: .
j_gene: TRBJ2-7
v_gene: TRBV2
d_gene: .
CDR3nt: TGTGCCAGCAGGGGGACTGCCCGGGCCTACGAGCAGTACTTC
CDR3aa: CASRGTARAYEQYF

abundance: .
j_gene: TRBJ2-2
v_gene: TRBV4-3
d_gene: .
CDR3nt: TGCGCCAGCAGCCAGGTGTTGAACACCGGGGAGCTGTTTTTT
CDR3aa: CASSQVLNTGELFF

abundance: few
j_gene: TRBJ1-5
v_gene: TRBV7-2
d_gene: .
CDR3nt: TGTGCCAGCAGCTTAGAGGCGCGCGGTCAGCCCCAGCATTTT
CDR3aa: CASSLEARGQPQHF

abundance: .
j_gene: TRBJ2-7
v_gene: TRBV7-2
d_gene: TRBD1
CDR3nt: TGTGCCAGCAGCCTGAGGGACAGCTTCTCCTACGAGCAGTACTTC
CDR3aa: CASSLRDSFSYEQYF

abundance: few
j_gene: TRBJ2-1
v_gene: TRBV3-1
d_gene: TRBD2
CDR3nt: TGTGCCAGCAGCCATAGAGCGGGGGGGCAGTTCTTC
CDR3aa: CASSHRAGGQFF

abundance: many
j_gene: TRBJ2-4
v_gene: TRBV10-2
d_gene: .
CDR3nt: TGCGCCAGCAGTATTACAGGATCAAATCAAGCCAAAAACATTCAGTACTTC
CDR3aa: CASSITGSNQAKNIQYF

abundance: few
j_gene: TRBJ1-4
v_gene: TRBV18
d_gene: .
CDR3nt: TGTGCCAGCTCACCATATTCCCGACAAGCAACTAATGAAAAACTGTTTTTT
CDR3aa: CASSPYSRQATNEKLFF

abundance: .
j_gene: TRBJ2-4
v_gene: TRBV9
d_gene: .
CDR3nt: TGTGCCAGCAGCGTCGAGGGGGGTTTTCAGTACTTC
CDR3aa: CASSVEGGFQYF

abundance: .
j_gene: TRBJ1-1
v_gene: TRBV27
d_gene: .
CDR3nt: TGTGCCAGCACCTTGGAGGGGCCGGGCACTGAAGCTTTCTTT
CDR3aa: CASTLEGPGTEAFF

abundance: .
j_gene: TRBJ2-3
v_gene: TRBV7-2
d_gene: .
CDR3nt: TGTGCCAGCAGCTTACTCTTAACTAGCACAGATACGCAGTATTTT
CDR3aa: CASSLLLTSTDTQYF

abundance: many
j_gene: TRBJ2-5
v_gene: TRBV7-6
d_gene: .
CDR3nt: TGTGCCAGCAGCTTAGTCCCGGGATCTCAAGAGACCCAGTACTTC
CDR3aa: CASSLVPGSQETQYF

abundance: few
j_gene: TRBJ2-7
v_gene: TRBV6-1
d_gene: .
CDR3nt: TGTGCCAGCAGTGACAGCGAGCAGTACTTC
CDR3aa: CASSDSEQYF

abundance: few
j_gene: TRBJ2-7
v_gene: TRBV3-1
d_gene: TRBD2
CDR3nt: TGTGCCAGCAGCCAACAAGTCAGCGGGAACGAGCAGTACTTC
CDR3aa: CASSQQVSGNEQYF

abundance: few
j_gene: TRBJ2-3
v_gene: TRBV5-1
d_gene: TRBD1
CDR3nt: TGCGCCAGCAGTCCCGGGACAGGGGATCCAGATACGCAGTATTTT
CDR3aa: CASSPGTGDPDTQYF

abundance: few
j_gene: TRBJ2-5
v_gene: TRBV29-1
d_gene: TRBD2
CDR3nt: TGCAGCGTTGGACTAGCGAGGGGGACCCAGTACTTC
CDR3aa: CSVGLARGTQYF

abundance: .
j_gene: TRBJ2-2
v_gene: TRBV12-3/TRBV12-4
d_gene: TRBD2
CDR3nt: TGTGCCAGCAGCGAAGCGGGGCTGGTTTTAGGGGCCGGGGAGCTGTTTTTT
CDR3aa: CASSEAGLVLGAGELFF

abundance: few
j_gene: TRBJ2-1
v_gene: TRBV7-2
d_gene: .
CDR3nt: TGTGCCAGCAGTCCAACCCCGGCAGGGCGGAATGAGCAGTTCTTC
CDR3aa: CASSPTPAGRNEQFF

abundance: few
j_gene: TRBJ2-7
v_gene: TRBV5-6
d_gene: .
CDR3nt: TGTGCCAGCAGCCGTCTCCGGGACCCGGCCTACGAGCAGTACTTC
CDR3aa: CASSRLRDPAYEQYF

abundance: few
j_gene: TRBJ1-1
v_gene: TRBV7-9
d_gene: .
CDR3nt: TGTGCCAGCAGCGCGAGGACAGATCTTCTATCTGAAGCTTTCTTT
CDR3aa: CASSARTDLLSEAFF

abundance: few
j_gene: TRBJ2-1
v_gene: TRBV9
d_gene: TRBD1
CDR3nt: TGTGCCAGCGGAGACCCACCCGGGACAGGAGATTACAATGAGCAGTTCTTC
CDR3aa: CASGDPPGTGDYNEQFF

abundance: .
j_gene: TRBJ2-7
v_gene: TRBV27
d_gene: .
CDR3nt: TGTGCCAGCAGTTTCTGGGTCCCCCCCGGCCCCTACGAGCAGTACTTC
CDR3aa: CASSFWVPPGPYEQYF

abundance: .
j_gene: TRBJ2-1
v_gene: TRBV5-1
d_gene: .
CDR3nt: TGCGCCAGCAGCTTGGAGGGACTGGATAACAATGAGCAGTTCTTC
CDR3aa: CASSLEGLDNNEQFF

abundance: few
j_gene: TRBJ2-2
v_gene: TRBV7-9
d_gene: .
CDR3nt: TGTGCCAGCAGCTTAGGATTCGGGGCGAGGAACACCGGGGAGCTGTTTTTT
CDR3aa: CASSLGFGARNTGELFF

abundance: few
j_gene: TRBJ2-2
v_gene: TRBV6-2/TRBV6-3
d_gene: TRBD2
CDR3nt: TGTGCCAGCAGATCGGGACTAGCGGGAGTAACCGGGGAGCTGTTTTTT
CDR3aa: CASRSGLAGVTGELFF

abundance: .
j_gene: TRBJ2-3
v_gene: TRBV12-3/TRBV12-4
d_gene: .
CDR3nt: TGTGCCAGCAGTTTACCCTTGGGTCTCAGGGGTAGCACAGATACGCACTATTTT
CDR3aa: CASSLPLGLRGSTDTHYF